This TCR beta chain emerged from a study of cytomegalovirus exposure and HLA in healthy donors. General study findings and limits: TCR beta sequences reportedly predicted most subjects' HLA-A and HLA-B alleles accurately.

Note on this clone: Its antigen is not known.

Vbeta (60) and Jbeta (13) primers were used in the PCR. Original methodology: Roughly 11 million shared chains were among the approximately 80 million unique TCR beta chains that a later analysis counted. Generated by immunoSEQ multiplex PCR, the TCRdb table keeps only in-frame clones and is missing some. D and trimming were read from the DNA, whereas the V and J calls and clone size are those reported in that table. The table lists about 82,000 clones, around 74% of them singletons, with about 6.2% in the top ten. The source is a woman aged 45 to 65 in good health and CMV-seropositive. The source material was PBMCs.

CDR3 sequence (DNA): TGTGCCAGCAGTTACGCCGACAGTCTTGGCGAGCAGTACTTC. It translates to CASSYADSLGEQYF. V is TRBV6-6 and J is TRBJ2-7; possible D gene TRBD1, 5 bases. This CDR3 comprises 14 residues. Germline values: CDR1 MNHNY, CDR2 SVGAGI (reference sequence). The V and J ends lost 2 bases and 6 bases respectively, with 14 bases between them.